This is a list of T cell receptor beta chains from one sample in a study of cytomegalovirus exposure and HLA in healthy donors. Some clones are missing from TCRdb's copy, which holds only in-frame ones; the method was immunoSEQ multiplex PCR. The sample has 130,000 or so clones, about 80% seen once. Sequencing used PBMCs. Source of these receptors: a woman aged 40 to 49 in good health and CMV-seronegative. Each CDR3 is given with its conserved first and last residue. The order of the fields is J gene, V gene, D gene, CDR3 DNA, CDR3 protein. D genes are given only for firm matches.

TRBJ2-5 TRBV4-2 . TGTGCCAGCAGCCAAGAGGGCCAGACGGGGGAGACCCAGTACTTC CASSQEGQTGETQYF
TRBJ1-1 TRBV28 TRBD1 TGTGCCAGCAGGCCTGACAGGGTGTCCACTGAAGCTTTCTTT CASRPDRVSTEAFF
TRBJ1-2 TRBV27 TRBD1 TGTGCCAGCAGTCCCAGACAGGGTATCAATGGCTACACCTTC CASSPRQGINGYTF
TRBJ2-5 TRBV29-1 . TGCAGCGCCCGGGACACCTCTAATGAGCAGTACTTC CSARDTSNEQYF
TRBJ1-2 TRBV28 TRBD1 TGTGCCAGCAGTATATCCCTGGTAGGGGGCGGGAAAGGCTACACCTTC CASSISLVGGGKGYTF
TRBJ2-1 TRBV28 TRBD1 TGTGCCAGTGGGACAGGGGGCTCCTACAATGAGCAGTTCTTC CASGTGGSYNEQFF
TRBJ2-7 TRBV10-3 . TGTGCCATCAGTGACAGCGGCGCTGGCGAGCAGTACTTC CAISDSGAGEQYF
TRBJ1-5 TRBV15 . TGTGCCACCACCACCGTAGAGTTTAGCAATCAGCCCCAGCATTTT CATTTVEFSNQPQHF
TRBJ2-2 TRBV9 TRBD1 TGTGCCAGCAGCGTATTAGGGGGCGGTTATGGCGGGGAGCTGTTTTTT CASSVLGGGYGGELFF
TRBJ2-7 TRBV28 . TGTGCCCGAGTGAACGAGCAGTACTTC CARVNEQYF